The sequence of this TCR beta chain was determined in a study of T cell repertoires in cytomegalovirus infection (dated by TCRdb to between 2018 and 2020). The study in broad terms: Recently identified HLA-C-restricted CMV epitopes, whose presentation resists viral immunomodulation, were targeted by peptide stimulations together with well-studied HLA-B-restricted epitopes. Donor HLA type was relevant to the analysis, as public TCR beta signatures indicated carriage of CMV infection together with the matching HLA type. Beyond this particular receptor, the publication reports: The ex vivo response was dominated by HLA-C-restricted CMV-specific TCR beta clonotypes, which also provided the single most frequent clonotype in two of eight donors. Carriers of CMV infection plus the relevant HLA type were discriminated by the cumulative frequency of public TCR beta family members in the study cohort and in an independent roughly 370-donor cohort.

From the cysteine up to the phenylalanine, the CDR3 has a length of 16 residues. Just the 48-base CDR3 DNA is kept, in frame starting at base 1. V is cut back by 0 bases and J by 0 bases, with 4 bases in the junction unmatched. For CDR1 and CDR2, the germline V gene lists MNHEY and SVGAGI. On this clonotype itself: Its antigen is not yet known. Per-base quality was not reported, and no clone a single base away is much larger than it.

Sequencing was performed on an Illumina HiSeq 1500. TCRdb redid the processing of the public reads, applying fastp at Q25 and MiXCR, and retained in-frame beta chains. Identical CDR3 proteins give one entry, which carries the most common genes and DNA. Counted in this sample were approximately 71,000 distinct CDR3 sequences; roughly 22% of them appeared once. Roughly 63% of the sample lies in the top ten. The meaning of the sample's treatment or condition label: in vitro stimulation with specific CMV peptide epitopes to enrich CMV-specific T cells. The source material was CD8+ T cells from cultured PBMCs, sampled from culture after CMV antigen stimulation. This clonotype originated in a human donor in good health (CMV status not recorded). Some clones in this sample may be carry-over from other donors' samples. The chain is assembled from TRBV6-5 and TRBJ2-7; the junction holds 8 bases that match TRBD2. The base sequence is TGTGCCAGCAGTTACTCGAGGGCGGGGGGCTCCTACGAGCAGTACTTC. Its translation is CASSYSRAGGSYEQYF.